This is a list of T cell receptor beta chains from one sample in a study of response to subunit inactivated influenza vaccine. TCRdb passed the RT-PCR reads through MiXCR, listing each CDR3 protein once. The sample holds 500,000 to 600,000 distinct CDR3 sequences, 10% to 15% seen once. Sequencing was performed on PBMCs from blood, taken 35 to 45 days after vaccination. All receptors derive from a man aged 50 to 59 who received an inactivated influenza vaccine. CDR3s include the opening cysteine and the closing phenylalanine or tryptophan. The D gene is left open where the match is weak. Clone size is given for some rows only: seen once, a few or many times, or a class if the clone is expanded.

abundance: many
j_gene: TRBJ2-1
d_gene: .
v_gene: TRBV7-3
CDR3aa: CASSFTGINEQFF
CDR3nt: TGTGCCAGCAGCTTCACAGGGATCAATGAGCAGTTCTTC

abundance: few
j_gene: TRBJ2-2
d_gene: .
v_gene: TRBV4-2
CDR3aa: CASSLFGTGNTGELFF
CDR3nt: TGTGCCAGCAGCCTGTTTGGAACAGGGAACACCGGGGAGCTGTTTTTT

abundance: many
j_gene: TRBJ1-2
d_gene: .
v_gene: TRBV5-1
CDR3aa: CASSLGQGSYGYTF
CDR3nt: TGCGCCAGCAGCTTGGGTCAGGGGAGCTATGGCTACACCTTC

abundance: many
j_gene: TRBJ2-2
d_gene: .
v_gene: TRBV29-1
CDR3aa: CSVRGHLTGELFF
CDR3nt: TGCAGCGTTCGGGGACATCTAACCGGGGAGCTGTTTTTT

abundance: many
j_gene: TRBJ1-6
d_gene: .
v_gene: TRBV6-5
CDR3aa: CASSYSGLRAYSPLHF
CDR3nt: TGTGCCAGCAGTTACTCGGGTCTCAGGGCGTATTCACCCCTCCACTTT

abundance: many
j_gene: TRBJ2-2
d_gene: TRBD2
v_gene: TRBV12-3/TRBV12-4
CDR3aa: CASRPGTSGSVELFF
CDR3nt: TGTGCCAGCAGACCCGGGACTAGCGGGAGCGTGGAGCTGTTTTTT

abundance: few
j_gene: TRBJ2-2
d_gene: TRBD1
v_gene: TRBV6-2/TRBV6-3
CDR3aa: CASKADRERSGELFF
CDR3nt: TGTGCCAGCAAAGCGGACAGGGAGCGTTCCGGGGAGCTGTTTTTT

abundance: .
j_gene: TRBJ1-5
d_gene: .
v_gene: TRBV7-9
CDR3aa: CASSWGTGNQPQHF
CDR3nt: TGTGCCAGCAGTTGGGGCACGGGCAATCAGCCCCAGCATTTT

abundance: .
j_gene: TRBJ2-1
d_gene: .
v_gene: TRBV7-2
CDR3aa: CASSPPAATFQFF
CDR3nt: TGTGCCAGCAGCCCTCCGGCGGCTACCTTTCAGTTCTTC

abundance: few
j_gene: TRBJ2-7
d_gene: TRBD1
v_gene: TRBV7-3
CDR3aa: CASSLGGQGQYEQYF
CDR3nt: TGTGCCAGCAGCTTAGGGGGACAGGGACAGTACGAGCAGTACTTC

abundance: many
j_gene: TRBJ1-5
d_gene: TRBD1
v_gene: TRBV29-1
CDR3aa: CSVGGQGGQPQHF
CDR3nt: TGCAGCGTCGGTGGACAGGGAGGTCAGCCCCAGCATTTT

abundance: few
j_gene: TRBJ1-1
d_gene: .
v_gene: TRBV20-1
CDR3aa: CSASRKVRDTEAFF
CDR3nt: TGCAGTGCTAGCCGGAAAGTCAGGGACACTGAAGCTTTCTTT

abundance: few
j_gene: TRBJ2-3
d_gene: .
v_gene: TRBV20-1
CDR3aa: CSPGTRSTDTQYF
CDR3nt: TGCAGTCCCGGGACCCGTAGCACAGATACGCAGTATTTT

abundance: .
j_gene: TRBJ2-1
d_gene: .
v_gene: TRBV4-3
CDR3aa: CASSALLGVNERQFF
CDR3nt: TGCGCCAGCAGCGCCCTATTGGGGGTCAATGAGCGGCAGTTCTTC

abundance: .
j_gene: TRBJ2-1
d_gene: TRBD1
v_gene: TRBV27
CDR3aa: CAIADRGPYNEQFF
CDR3nt: TGTGCCATCGCGGACAGGGGGCCGTACAATGAGCAGTTCTTC

abundance: .
j_gene: TRBJ2-7
d_gene: TRBD1
v_gene: TRBV29-1
CDR3aa: CSVTMAGTGFEQYF
CDR3nt: TGCAGCGTAACAATGGCCGGGACAGGGTTCGAGCAGTACTTC

abundance: .
j_gene: TRBJ2-7
d_gene: .
v_gene: TRBV10-3
CDR3aa: CASIGGGGYEQYF
CDR3nt: TGTGCCTCAATTGGGGGAGGGGGCTACGAGCAGTACTTC

abundance: .
j_gene: TRBJ2-7
d_gene: TRBD1
v_gene: TRBV15
CDR3aa: CATSRLGTGYEQYF
CDR3nt: TGTGCCACCAGCAGACTTGGGACAGGTTACGAGCAGTACTTC

abundance: few
j_gene: TRBJ1-2
d_gene: .
v_gene: TRBV10-3
CDR3aa: CAIERQGYGYTF
CDR3nt: TGTGCCATAGAACGGCAGGGCTATGGCTACACCTTC

abundance: .
j_gene: TRBJ2-2
d_gene: .
v_gene: TRBV5-1
CDR3aa: CASNRRGLRTGELFF
CDR3nt: TGCGCCAGCAATCGTCGGGGACTTAGAACCGGGGAGCTGTTTTTT

abundance: .
j_gene: TRBJ1-5
d_gene: TRBD1
v_gene: TRBV30
CDR3aa: CAWSGQGRSGPQHF
CDR3nt: TGTGCCTGGAGCGGACAGGGTCGGTCAGGGCCCCAGCATTTT